Following are 31 T cell receptor beta chains from one sample sequenced in a study of blood T cell repertoires in COVID-19. Generated by immunoSEQ multiplex PCR, the TCRdb table keeps only in-frame clones and is missing some. The sample comprises about half a million clones, about 91% of which are singletons, and 0.8% to 0.9% rests with the top ten. The sequenced sample consisted of peripheral blood. These receptors were taken from a man between 18 and 35 years old with COVID-19, enrolled during active disease.

This chain connects TRBV3-1 (or the pseudogene TRBV3-2) to TRBJ2-7; 7 bases line up with TRBD1. The CDR3 length is 14 residues. Germline V gene data show CDR1 as LGHDT and CDR2 as YNNKEL (reference sequence). Germline trimming cut 1 base from V and 2 bases from J; bases unmatched to any gene: 2. Here the CDR3 DNA reads TGTGCCAGCAGCCAAGTGACAGGGACCTACGAGCAGTACTTC. Protein: CASSQVTGTYEQYF.

The chain has TRBV14 and TRBJ2-7, with TRBD1 identical over 9 bases. The CDR3 is 15 amino acids. Looked up from germline, CDR1 is SGHDN and CDR2 is FVKESK. The V segment lost 4 bases and the J segment 3 bases; nucleotides outside the gene matches: 7. The CDR3 coding sequence is TGTGCCAGCAGCCTACAAGACAGGGGGGGCTACGAGCAGTACTTC. It specifies CASSLQDRGGYEQYF.

The chain couples TRBV6-5 to TRBJ2-7; D gene ambiguous. The germline gives CDR1 MNHEY, CDR2 SVGAGI. Between the trimmed V and J ends, which lost 5 bases and 4 bases, there was a span of 9 bases. This CDR3 has 12 residues. The CDR3 here is CASSPSRYEQYF. The CDR3, as DNA: TGTGCCAGCAGTCCCTCCCGGTACGAGCAGTACTTC.

The CDR3 spells CASSQGEATPDTQYF. The CDR3 coding sequence is TGTGCCAGCAGCCAAGGAGAGGCCACGCCAGATACGCAGTATTTT. The chain is built from TRBV7-6 and TRBJ2-3; D unresolved. Germline assignment: CDR1 SGHVS and CDR2 FNYEAQ. Trimming shortened V by 5 bases and J by 4 bases, and 16 bases separated the two germline ends. The CDR3 has 15 amino acids. Using reference TRBV7-6 and TRBJ2-3 for the parts outside the CDR3, the full variable domain is GAGVSQSPRYKVTKRGQDVALRCDPISGHVSLYWYRQALGQGPEFLTYFNYEAQQDKSGLPNDRFSAERPEGSISTLTIQRTEQRDSAMYRCASSQGEATPDTQYFGPGTRLTVL.

The count of this clone is one. V gene TRBV28 combines with J gene TRBJ2-7; D is possibly TRBD1 (5 bases). Trimming took 3 bases from V and 5 from J, leaving 11 bases between them. The CDR3 runs to 13 residues. Germline V gene sequence: CDR1 MDHEN, CDR2 SYDVKM. CDR3 sequence (DNA): TGTGCCAGCAGTTTTTTGGGGCCAAACGAGCAGTACTTC. Translated: CASSFLGPNEQYF.

The chain couples TRBV6-2 or TRBV6-3 to TRBJ1-5; the match to TRBD1 covers 10 bases. CDR1 and CDR2 (germline): MNHEY, SVGEGT. J lost 2 bases, V lost 5 bases, and 0 bases had no gene match. This CDR3 spans 14 amino acids. DNA of the CDR3: TGTGCCAGCAGTGGGACAGGGGGCAATCAGCCCCAGCATTTT. Its translation: CASSGTGGNQPQHF.

The rearrangement uses TRBV21-1 and TRBJ2-5; the table names TRBD2, a call not compared with the DNA. TRBV21-1 is designated a pseudogene. This CDR3 is 18 amino acids long. For the CDR3, the DNA is TGTGCCAGCAGCAAAATGTACGCTGAGCGGGAGAAAACAGAGACCCAGTACTTC. It specifies CASSKMYAEREKTETQYF.

This chain links TRBV5-6 with TRBJ2-2; D gene ambiguous. Germline V gene lookup returns CDR1 SGHDT and CDR2 YYEEEE. V dropped 2 bases and J dropped 4 bases, with 6 bases sitting between them. The length of the CDR3 is 13 residues. The CDR3 sequence: CASSFGSTGELFF. The CDR3, as DNA: TGTGCCAGCAGCTTCGGTAGCACCGGGGAGCTGTTTTTT.

This sequence joins TRBV30 and TRBJ2-1; TRBD2 aligns across 11 bases. J lost 5 bases, V lost 4 bases, and 13 bases had no gene match. Germline CDR1 is GTSNPN and CDR2 is SVGIG (reference sequence). CDR3 size: 17 residues. CDR3 coding DNA: TGTGCCTGGAATCATCGACTAACTAGCGGGAGACACAATGAGCAGTTCTTC. As protein: CAWNHRLTSGRHNEQFF.

This clone was seen at least ten times. The rearrangement uses TRBV7-3 and TRBJ1-6, with 8 bases aligning to TRBD1. The ends lost 2 bases at V and 7 bases at J; junction bases unmatched: 13. There are 18 residues in the CDR3. CDR1 and CDR2 from the germline V gene are SGHTA and FQGTGA. CDR3 loop: CASSLWGTGQGGNSPLHF. The CDR3, as DNA: TGTGCCAGCAGCTTATGGGGGACCGGACAGGGAGGGAATTCACCCCTCCACTTT.

The V call is TRBV6-5, the J call TRBJ1-1; unclear D gene. Germline CDR1 MNHEY, CDR2 SVGAGI. V lost 2 bases and J 5 bases, leaving 12 bases between the germline ends. CDR3 length equals 14 residues. The CDR3: CASSYTVGETEAFF. In nucleotides, the CDR3 is TGTGCCAGCAGTTACACGGTAGGAGAAACTGAAGCTTTCTTT.

A few counts support this clone. The chain recombines TRBV2 with TRBJ2-7; 12 bases are a match to TRBD2. Germline assignment: CDR1 SNHLY and CDR2 FYNNEI. The V gene end was trimmed by 8 bases and the J gene end by 3 bases; junction bases not matched to a gene: 8. This CDR3 has 15 residues. In nucleotides, the CDR3 is TGTGCCAGCCGACGAAGACTAGCGGGAGTCTACGAGCAGTACTTC. As protein: CASRRRLAGVYEQYF.

Only one count was recorded for this clone. The chain is built from TRBV2 and TRBJ2-7; D uncertain. Per the germline V gene, CDR1 is SNHLY and CDR2 is FYNNEI. V shed 8 bases and J shed 4 bases, with 15 bases lying between them. The CDR3 contains 13 residues. The chain's CDR3 is CASAPRTPYEQYF. In DNA form, the CDR3 reads TGTGCCAGCGCCCCAAGAACACCGTACGAGCAGTACTTC.

This clone was recorded a few times. The chain uses TRBV20-1 and TRBJ1-5; a weak D match, TRBD1 (5 bases). Between the trimmed V and J ends, which lost 3 bases and 2 bases, there was a span of 8 bases. The CDR3 extends over 13 amino acids. CDR1 and CDR2 (germline): DFQATT, SNEGSKA (reference sequence). The CDR3 loop is CSASWGGNQPQHF. CDR3 DNA sequence: TGCAGTGCTAGTTGGGGGGGCAATCAGCCCCAGCATTTT.

J is TRBJ2-7 and V is TRBV6-5, with 7 nucleotides matching TRBD1. CDR3 length: 12 amino acids. The V gene end was trimmed by 8 bases and the J gene end by 3 bases; junction bases not matched to a gene: 4. Germline V lookup: CDR1 MNHEY, CDR2 SVGAGI. The DNA for the CDR3 is TGTGCCAGCGGGACAGCGCTCTACGAGCAGTACTTC. Amino acid sequence: CASGTALYEQYF.

CDR3 nucleotides: TGTGCCAGCAGCTTGGGGCGGGGACTAGCGGTTAGCACAGATACGCAGTATTTT. Translating gives CASSLGRGLAVSTDTQYF. The chain is built from TRBV5-5 and TRBJ2-3; 11 bases match TRBD2. The germline V gene encodes CDR1 SGHKS and CDR2 YYEKEE (reference sequence). Unmatched junction bases numbered 6, after V lost 0 bases and J lost 0 bases. CDR3 size: 18 residues.

The genes are TRBV19 and TRBJ2-6; 8 bases line up with TRBD1. The junction had 10 bases not matched to a gene; V was cut back by 2 bases and J by 1 base. This CDR3 spans 19 amino acids. In germline, CDR1 is LNHDA, CDR2 SQIVND (reference sequence). Here the CDR3 DNA reads TGTGCCAGTAGTATAATGTTCGGGACAGGCTTTTCTGGGGCCAACGTCCTGACTTTC. It is translated as CASSIMFGTGFSGANVLTF.

In the case of this clone: Within the sample, other DNA sequences also encode this same CDR3. The genes are TRBV30 and TRBJ2-1; the D gene is possibly TRBD2 (5 bases). CDR1 is GTSNPN and CDR2 is SVGIG in the germline V gene (reference sequence). The V gene lost 3 bases and the J gene lost 0 bases, with 9 bases spanning the gap. This CDR3 is built from 14 residues. The CDR3 is CAWSLASSYNEQFF. CDR3 DNA: TGTGCCTGGAGCTTAGCGAGCTCCTACAATGAGCAGTTCTTC. The full variable domain, rest sourced from reference TRBV30 and TRBJ2-1, is SQTIHQWPATLVQPVGSPLSLECTVEGTSNPNLYWYRQAAGRGLQLLFYSVGIGQISSEVPQNLSASRPQDRQFILSSKKLLLSDSGFYLCAWSLASSYNEQFFGPGTRLTVL.

The CDR3 DNA reads TGTGCCAGCAGCCAGACTAGCGGGGGAAACTACGAGCAGTACTTC. This gives the protein CASSQTSGGNYEQYF. This chain uses TRBV7-2 with TRBJ2-7, with 12 bases lining up with TRBD2. The CDR3 runs 15 residues. Germline values: CDR1 SGHTA, CDR2 FQGNSA. The ends lost 5 bases at V and 3 bases at J; junction bases unmatched: 5.

The chain employs TRBV10-1 and TRBJ2-5; 13 bases map to TRBD2. The CDR3 runs to 17 residues. CDR1 is WNHNN and CDR2 is SYGVQD in the germline V gene (reference sequence). With V trimmed by 6 bases and J by 5 bases, 12 bases remained unmatched. CDR3 residues: CASRRRLAGGPMETQYF. The CDR3 DNA reads TGCGCCAGCAGACGCCGACTAGCGGGGGGCCCGATGGAGACCCAGTACTTC.

V gene TRBV11-1 combines with J gene TRBJ2-1, with 9 bases lining up with TRBD2. The V gene end was trimmed by 7 bases and the J gene end by 9 bases; junction bases not matched to a gene: 4. CDR1 and CDR2 from the germline V gene are SGHAT and FQDESV (reference sequence). CDR3 length: 12 residues. CDR3 nucleotide sequence: TGTGCCAGCATAGGCGGGGGGGGTGAGCAGTTCTTC. Amino acids: CASIGGGGEQFF.

V is TRBV5-4 and J is TRBJ2-1; 9 bases match TRBD2. CDR1 is SGHNT and CDR2 is YYREEE in the germline V gene (reference sequence). The CDR3 length is 15 residues. J lost 6 bases, V lost 2 bases, and 6 bases had no gene match. Here the CDR3 DNA reads TGTGCCAGCAGCTTAGAAGCGGGGGGCCTCAATGAGCAGTTCTTC. Its protein is CASSLEAGGLNEQFF.

The chain couples TRBV5-4 to TRBJ1-3; no firm D call. Trimming took 3 bases from V and 4 from J, leaving 11 bases between them. Germline lookup yields CDR1 SGHNT and CDR2 YYREEE (reference sequence). The CDR3 loop spans 14 amino acids. The CDR3 here is CASSSNARGNTIYF. DNA of the CDR3: TGTGCCAGCAGCTCTAATGCTCGGGGAAACACCATATATTTT. Full variable domain (missing parts from reference TRBV5-4 and TRBJ1-3): ETGVTQSPTHLIKTRGQQVTLRCSSQSGHNTVSWYQQALGQGPQFIFQYYREEENGRGNFPPRFSGLQFPNYSSELNVNALELDDSALYLCASSSNARGNTIYFGEGSWLTVV.

The J gene is TRBJ1-1, the V gene TRBV5-4, with 9 nucleotides matching TRBD1. J was trimmed by 4 bases and V by 4 bases; bases with no gene match: 5. CDR1 and CDR2 (germline): SGHNT, YYREEE (reference sequence). There are 14 residues in the CDR3. The CDR3 here is CASSGTGLGTEAFF. In DNA form, the CDR3 reads TGTGCCAGCAGCGGGACAGGGCTTGGCACTGAAGCTTTCTTT.

The chain carries TRBV6-5 and TRBJ2-7; 7 positions match TRBD1. V was pared by 6 bases and J by 3 bases, with 11 bases of the junction left unmatched. The CDR3 is made up of 15 amino acids. Germline loops: CDR1 MNHEY, CDR2 SVGAGI. The CDR3 sequence: CASSIEGAGIYEQYF. The CDR3 nucleotides are TGTGCCAGCAGCATTGAGGGGGCAGGAATCTACGAGCAGTACTTC.

The chain recombines TRBV19 with TRBJ1-5, with a tentative D call TRBD1 (5 bases). CDR1 is LNHDA, CDR2 SQIVND, per germline (reference sequence). Trimming left V 1 base short and J 0 bases short, with 7 bases between. The CDR3 runs to 15 residues. The CDR3 DNA follows: TGTGCCAGTAGTATAGGGGGGGATAGCAATCAGCCCCAGCATTTT. Protein sequence: CASSIGGDSNQPQHF.

The V call is TRBV28, the J call TRBJ1-6, with 10 nucleotides matching TRBD1. The germline gives CDR1 MDHEN, CDR2 SYDVKM. Losses at the gene ends were 7 bases for V and 8 bases for J; bases not matched to a gene: 8. There are 15 residues in the CDR3. The chain's CDR3 is CASMLLTGGYSPLHF. The CDR3 nucleotides read TGTGCCAGCATGCTACTGACAGGGGGCTATTCACCCCTCCACTTT. Based on the CDR3 plus reference TRBV28 and TRBJ1-6, the full variable domain is DVKVTQSSRYLVKRTGEKVFLECVQDMDHENMFWYRQDPGLGLRLIYFSYDVKMKEKGDIPEGYSVSREKKERFSLILESASTNQTSMYLCASMLLTGGYSPLHFGNGTRLTVT.

The chain's CDR3 is CASSGLAGDYNEQFF. CDR3 nucleotides: TGTGCCAGCAGCGGACTAGCGGGCGACTACAATGAGCAGTTCTTC. This chain joins TRBV7-9 and TRBJ2-1; 11 bases match TRBD2. The germline V gene encodes CDR1 SEHNR and CDR2 FQNEAQ (reference sequence). This CDR3 region has 15 residues. V was pared by 5 bases and J by 3 bases, with 3 bases of the junction left unmatched. Drawing the rest from reference TRBV7-9 and TRBJ2-1, the complete variable domain is DTGVSQNPRHKITKRGQNVTFRCDPISEHNRLYWYRQTLGQGPEFLTYFQNEAQLEKSRLLSDRFSAERPKGSFSTLEIQRTEQGDSAMYLCASSGLAGDYNEQFFGPGTRLTVL.

The chain uses TRBV7-9 and TRBJ1-4; 8 positions match TRBD1. The V gene end was trimmed by 4 bases and the J gene end by 1 base; junction bases not matched to a gene: 2. The CDR3 sequence is 15 residues long. In germline, CDR1 is SEHNR, CDR2 FQNEAQ (reference sequence). CDR3 loop: CASSSGQGTNEKLFF. CDR3 nucleotide sequence: TGTGCCAGCAGCTCCGGACAGGGAACTAATGAAAAACTGTTTTTT.

This chain connects TRBV6-5 to TRBJ1-2; D is unclear. V was pared by 6 bases and J by 4 bases, with 18 bases between. This CDR3 spans 15 amino acids. Per the germline V gene, CDR1 is MNHEY and CDR2 is SVGAGI. The CDR3 reads CASRLRRHSAYGYTF. Written as DNA, the CDR3 is TGTGCCAGCAGGCTAAGGCGTCACAGTGCCTATGGCTACACCTTC.

This chain joins TRBV6-5 and TRBJ2-3, with TRBD1 as a possible D gene (5 bases). Germline V lookup: CDR1 MNHEY, CDR2 SVGAGI. V lost 6 bases and J lost 0, with 13 bases in between. The CDR3 is 15 amino acids. The CDR3 protein is CASRRQQMSTDTQYF. CDR3 bases: TGTGCCAGCAGAAGACAGCAGATGAGCACAGATACGCAGTATTTT.